This T cell receptor beta chain was captured by sequencing in a study of T cell responses to AZD1222 COVID-19 vaccine. For the study at large: Some second doses came at about 4 weeks and others at about 12 weeks; these were pooled. General study findings and limits: None of the repertoires were sampled until the peak T cell response had passed. White British people made up most donors, females outnumbered males, and clonal diversity was possibly underestimated.

There are 16 residues in the CDR3. Per germline, CDR1 MDHEN and CDR2 SYDVKM. V lost 7 bases to trimming and J lost 4 bases; unmatched junction nucleotides: 16. To note about this clone: Its antigen is currently unknown.

Data came from immunoSEQ multiplex PCR; TCRdb stores just in-frame clones and leaves some out. The sample has approximately 150,000 clones, roughly 87% seen once. This sample comprised peripheral blood, obtained on day 0 of AZD1222 vaccination. This chain links TRBV28 with TRBJ2-7; 7 bases fit TRBD1. This sequence was found in an adult in good health. This CDR3 is CASTPPGGRGRYEQYF. In DNA, the CDR3 is TGTGCCAGCACCCCCCCGGGCGGCAGGGGGAGATACGAGCAGTACTTC.